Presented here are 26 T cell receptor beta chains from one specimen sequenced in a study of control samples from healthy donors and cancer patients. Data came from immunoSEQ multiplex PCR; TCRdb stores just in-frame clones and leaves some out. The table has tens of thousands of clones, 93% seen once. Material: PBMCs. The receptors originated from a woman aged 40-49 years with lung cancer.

CDR3 in DNA: TGTGCCACCAGTGATTGGGAAGGGACAGAGAGCTCCTACAATGAGCAGTTCTTC. Its protein is CATSDWEGTESSYNEQFF. The rearrangement uses TRBV24-1 and TRBJ2-1, with TRBD1 identical over 7 bases. There are 18 residues in the CDR3. The germline V gene has CDR1 KGHDR and CDR2 SFDVKD. Trimming cost V 2 bases and J 0 bases; bases outside gene matches: 9.

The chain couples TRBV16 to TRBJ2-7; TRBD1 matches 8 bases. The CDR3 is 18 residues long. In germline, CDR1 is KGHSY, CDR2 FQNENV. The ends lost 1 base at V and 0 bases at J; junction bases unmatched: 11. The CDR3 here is CASSQFEGETGASYEQYF. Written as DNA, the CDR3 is TGTGCCAGCAGCCAATTTGAAGGGGAGACAGGGGCCTCCTACGAGCAGTACTTC.

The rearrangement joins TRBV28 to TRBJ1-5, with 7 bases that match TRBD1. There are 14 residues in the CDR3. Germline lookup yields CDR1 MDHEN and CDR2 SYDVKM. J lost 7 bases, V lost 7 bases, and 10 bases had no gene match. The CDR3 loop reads CASNPRGPRQPQHF. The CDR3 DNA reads TGTGCCAGCAATCCGAGGGGGCCCCGGCAGCCCCAGCATTTT.

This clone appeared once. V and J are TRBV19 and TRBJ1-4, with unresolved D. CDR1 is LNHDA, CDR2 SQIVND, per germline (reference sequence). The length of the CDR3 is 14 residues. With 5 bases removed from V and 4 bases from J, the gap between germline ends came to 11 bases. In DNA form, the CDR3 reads TGTGCCAGTAGTTCTACGGGGTTTAATGAAAAACTGTTTTTT. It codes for CASSSTGFNEKLFF.

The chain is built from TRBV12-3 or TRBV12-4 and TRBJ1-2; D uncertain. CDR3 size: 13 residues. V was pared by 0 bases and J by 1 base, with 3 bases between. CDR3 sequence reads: CASSLALNYGYTF. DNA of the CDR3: TGTGCCAGCAGTTTAGCGCTTAACTATGGCTACACCTTC.

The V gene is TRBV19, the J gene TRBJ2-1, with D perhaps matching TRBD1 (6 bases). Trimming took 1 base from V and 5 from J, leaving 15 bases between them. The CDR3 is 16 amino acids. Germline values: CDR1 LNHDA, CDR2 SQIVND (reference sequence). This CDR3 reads CASSIVSGWTDNEQFF. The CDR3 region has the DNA TGTGCCAGTAGTATAGTTTCGGGTTGGACAGACAATGAGCAGTTCTTC.

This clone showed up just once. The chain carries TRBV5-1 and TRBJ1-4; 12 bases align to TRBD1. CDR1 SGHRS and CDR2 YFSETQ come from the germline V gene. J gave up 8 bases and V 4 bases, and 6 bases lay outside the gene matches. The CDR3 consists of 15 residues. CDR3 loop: CASSLTGTGGEKLFF. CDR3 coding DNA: TGCGCCAGCAGCCTCACCGGGACAGGGGGCGAAAAACTGTTTTTT.

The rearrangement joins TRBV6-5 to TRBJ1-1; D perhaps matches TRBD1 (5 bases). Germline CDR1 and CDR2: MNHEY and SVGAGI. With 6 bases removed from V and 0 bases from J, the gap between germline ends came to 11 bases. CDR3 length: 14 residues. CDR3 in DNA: TGTGCCAGCAGGGAGGGGCCCATGAACACTGAAGCTTTCTTT. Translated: CASREGPMNTEAFF.

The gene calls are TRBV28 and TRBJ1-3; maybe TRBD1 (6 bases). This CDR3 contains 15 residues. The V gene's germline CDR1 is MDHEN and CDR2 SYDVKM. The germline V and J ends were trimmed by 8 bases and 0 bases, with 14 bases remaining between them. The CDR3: CASYSTGASGNTIYF. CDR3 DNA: TGTGCCAGCTATTCGACAGGAGCCTCTGGAAACACCATATATTTT.

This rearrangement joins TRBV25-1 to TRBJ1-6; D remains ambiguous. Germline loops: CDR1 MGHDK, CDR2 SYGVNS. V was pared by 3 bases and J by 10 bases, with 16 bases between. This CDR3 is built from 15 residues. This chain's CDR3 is CASSEGRTSRSPLHF. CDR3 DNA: TGTGCCAGCAGTGAGGGGAGAACTTCGAGATCACCCCTCCACTTT. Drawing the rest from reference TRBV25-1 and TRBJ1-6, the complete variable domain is EADIYQTPRYLVIGTGKKITLECSQTMGHDKMYWYQQDPGMELHLIHYSYGVNSTEKGDLSSESTVSRIRTEHFPLTLESARPSHTSQYLCASSEGRTSRSPLHFGNGTRLTVT.

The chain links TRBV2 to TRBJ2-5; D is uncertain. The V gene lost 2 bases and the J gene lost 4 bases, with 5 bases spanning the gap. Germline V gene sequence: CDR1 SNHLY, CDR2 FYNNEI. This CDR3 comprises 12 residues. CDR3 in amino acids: CASSESRETQYF. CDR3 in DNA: TGTGCCAGCAGTGAATCGAGAGAGACCCAGTACTTC.

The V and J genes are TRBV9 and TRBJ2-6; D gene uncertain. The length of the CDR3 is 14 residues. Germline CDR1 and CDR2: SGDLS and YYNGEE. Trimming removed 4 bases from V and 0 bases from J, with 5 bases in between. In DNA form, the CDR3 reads TGTGCCAGCAGCCCCTTCTCTGGGGCCAACGTCCTGACTTTC. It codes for CASSPFSGANVLTF.

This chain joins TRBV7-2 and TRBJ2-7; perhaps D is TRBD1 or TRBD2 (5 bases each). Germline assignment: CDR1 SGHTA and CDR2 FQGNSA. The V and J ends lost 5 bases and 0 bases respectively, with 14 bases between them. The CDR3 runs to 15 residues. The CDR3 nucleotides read TGTGCCAGCAGCACCAGAGGGGTTAGCTCCTACGAGCAGTACTTC. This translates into CASSTRGVSSYEQYF.

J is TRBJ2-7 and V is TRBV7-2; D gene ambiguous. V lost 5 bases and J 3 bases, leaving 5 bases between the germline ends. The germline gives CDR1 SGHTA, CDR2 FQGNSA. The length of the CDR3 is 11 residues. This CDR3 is CASSPGYEQYF. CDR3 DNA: TGTGCCAGCAGCCCGGGCTACGAGCAGTACTTC.

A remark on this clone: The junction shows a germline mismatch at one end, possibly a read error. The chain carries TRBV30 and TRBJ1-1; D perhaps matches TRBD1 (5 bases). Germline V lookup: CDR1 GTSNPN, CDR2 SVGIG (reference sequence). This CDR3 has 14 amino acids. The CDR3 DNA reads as TGTGCCTGGGTGGACATGGGAGGGAACACTGAAGTTTTCTTT. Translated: CAWVDMGGNTEVFF.

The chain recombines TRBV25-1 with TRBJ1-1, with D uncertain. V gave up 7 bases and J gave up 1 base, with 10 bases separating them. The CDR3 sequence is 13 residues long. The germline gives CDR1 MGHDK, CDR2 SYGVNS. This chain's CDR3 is CASTLEGNTEAFF. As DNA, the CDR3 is TGTGCCAGCACTCTCGAGGGGAACACTGAAGCTTTCTTT.

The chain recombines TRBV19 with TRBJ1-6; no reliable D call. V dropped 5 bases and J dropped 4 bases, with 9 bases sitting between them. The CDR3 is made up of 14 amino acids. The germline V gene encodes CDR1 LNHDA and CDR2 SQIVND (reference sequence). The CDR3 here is CASSDQDYNSPLHF. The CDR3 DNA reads TGTGCCAGTAGTGACCAAGATTATAATTCACCCCTCCACTTT.

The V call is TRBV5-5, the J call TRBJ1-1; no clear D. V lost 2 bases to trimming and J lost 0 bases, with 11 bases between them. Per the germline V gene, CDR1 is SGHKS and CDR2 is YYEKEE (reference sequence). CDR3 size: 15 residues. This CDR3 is CASSFEVNMNTEAFF. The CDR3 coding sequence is TGTGCCAGCAGCTTCGAAGTCAATATGAACACTGAAGCTTTCTTT.

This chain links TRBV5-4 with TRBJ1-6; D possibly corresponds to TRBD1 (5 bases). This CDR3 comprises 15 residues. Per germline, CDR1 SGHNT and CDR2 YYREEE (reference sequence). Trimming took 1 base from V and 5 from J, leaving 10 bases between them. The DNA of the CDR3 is TGTGCCAGCAGCTTGACGGGACTGGATAATTCACCCCTCCACTTT. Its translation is CASSLTGLDNSPLHF.

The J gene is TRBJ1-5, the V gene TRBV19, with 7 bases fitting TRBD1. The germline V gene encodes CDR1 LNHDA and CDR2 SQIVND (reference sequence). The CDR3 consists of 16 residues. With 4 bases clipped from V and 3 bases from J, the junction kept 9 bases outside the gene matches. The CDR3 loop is CASSTRQGLTNQPQHF. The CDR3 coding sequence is TGTGCCAGTAGTACCAGACAGGGACTCACCAATCAGCCCCAGCATTTT.

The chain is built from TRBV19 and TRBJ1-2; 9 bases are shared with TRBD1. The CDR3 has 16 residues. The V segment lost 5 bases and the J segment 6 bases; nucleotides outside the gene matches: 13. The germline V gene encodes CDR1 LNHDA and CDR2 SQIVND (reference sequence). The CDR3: CASSRDRVFFLDGYTF. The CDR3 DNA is TGTGCCAGTAGTCGGGACAGGGTTTTTTTTCTTGATGGCTACACCTTC.

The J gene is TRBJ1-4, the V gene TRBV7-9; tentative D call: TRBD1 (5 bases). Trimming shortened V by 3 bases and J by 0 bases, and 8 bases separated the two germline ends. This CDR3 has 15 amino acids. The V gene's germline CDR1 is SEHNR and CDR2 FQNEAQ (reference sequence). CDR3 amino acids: CASSLQGATNEKLFF. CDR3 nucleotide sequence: TGTGCCAGCAGCTTGCAGGGCGCAACTAATGAAAAACTGTTTTTT.

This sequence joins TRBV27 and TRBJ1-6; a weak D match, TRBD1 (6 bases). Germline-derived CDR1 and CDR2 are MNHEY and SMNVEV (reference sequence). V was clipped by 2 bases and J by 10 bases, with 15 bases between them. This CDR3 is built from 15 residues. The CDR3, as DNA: TGTGCCAGCAGTTTAGATTTACAGGGTGGATCACCCCTCCACTTT. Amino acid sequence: CASSLDLQGGSPLHF.

The CDR3 reads CASSGTGPKSDAHYEQYF. As DNA, the CDR3 is TGTGCCAGTAGTGGGACAGGGCCCAAATCGGATGCCCACTACGAGCAGTACTTC. J is TRBJ2-7 and V is TRBV19; 9 nucleotides agree with TRBD1. Per the germline V gene, CDR1 is LNHDA and CDR2 is SQIVND (reference sequence). V gave up 5 bases and J gave up 3 bases; unmatched junction bases: 17. This CDR3 is built from 18 residues.

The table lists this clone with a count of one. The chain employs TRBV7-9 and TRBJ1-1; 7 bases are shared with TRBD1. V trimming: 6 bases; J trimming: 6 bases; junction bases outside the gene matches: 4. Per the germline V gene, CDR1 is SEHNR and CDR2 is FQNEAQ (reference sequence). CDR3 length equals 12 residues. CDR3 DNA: TGTGCCAGCAGTCCCGGACAGGCTGAAGCTTTCTTT. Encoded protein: CASSPGQAEAFF.

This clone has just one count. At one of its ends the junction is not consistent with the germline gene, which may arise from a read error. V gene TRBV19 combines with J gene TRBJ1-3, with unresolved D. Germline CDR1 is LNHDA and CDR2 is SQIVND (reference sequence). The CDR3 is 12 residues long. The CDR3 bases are TGCCGATTGGGGATGGGTGGAAACACCATATATTTT. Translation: CRLGMGGNTIYF.